This T cell receptor beta chain was captured in a study of cytomegalovirus exposure and HLA in healthy donors. Overall study context: From donors who were HLA-typed, an early data release held approximately 80 million unique TCRs. About four fifths of 398 genotyped donors fell in the Caucasian-associated ancestry cluster. The study's findings and limits: Some V segments, TRBV6-2 and TRBV6-3 among them, were indistinguishable and were therefore excluded.

Amplification used 60 Vbeta primers and 13 Jbeta primers. TCRdb's copy holds only in-frame clones and misses some; the assay was immunoSEQ multiplex PCR. The table records 150,000 to 200,000 clones, roughly 87% of them present only once. Points on this clone: Its antigen is not identified.

The CDR3 has 13 residues. Germline V gives CDR1 MNHEY, CDR2 SVGAGI. Trimming cost V 7 bases and J 2 bases, with 12 bases left between them. V gene TRBV6-5 combines with J gene TRBJ2-7; D perhaps matches TRBD2 (5 bases). This sequence originates from a girl younger than two in good health and CMV-seronegative. Sequenced material: PBMCs. The CDR3 protein is CASTQPGTYEQYF. The DNA of the CDR3 is TGTGCCAGCACCCAACCCGGGACCTACGAGCAGTACTTC.